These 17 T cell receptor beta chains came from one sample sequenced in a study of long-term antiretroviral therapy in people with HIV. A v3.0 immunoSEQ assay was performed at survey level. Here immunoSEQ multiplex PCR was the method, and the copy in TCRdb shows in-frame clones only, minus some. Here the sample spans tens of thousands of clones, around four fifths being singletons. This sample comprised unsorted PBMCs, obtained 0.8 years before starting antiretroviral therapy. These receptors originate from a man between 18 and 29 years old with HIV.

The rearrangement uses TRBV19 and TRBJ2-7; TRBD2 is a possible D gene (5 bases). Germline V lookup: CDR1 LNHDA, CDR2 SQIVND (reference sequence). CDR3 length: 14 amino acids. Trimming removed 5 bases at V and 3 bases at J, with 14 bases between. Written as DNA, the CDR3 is TGTGCCAGTAGTCGGGATCGCCGTATCTACGAGCAGTACTTC. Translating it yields CASSRDRRIYEQYF.

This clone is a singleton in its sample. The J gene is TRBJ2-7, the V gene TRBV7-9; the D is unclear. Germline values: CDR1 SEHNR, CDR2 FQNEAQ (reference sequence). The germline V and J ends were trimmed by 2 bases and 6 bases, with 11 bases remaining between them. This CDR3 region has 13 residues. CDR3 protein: CASSLMERGEQYF. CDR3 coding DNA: TGTGCCAGCAGCTTAATGGAGAGAGGCGAGCAGTACTTC.

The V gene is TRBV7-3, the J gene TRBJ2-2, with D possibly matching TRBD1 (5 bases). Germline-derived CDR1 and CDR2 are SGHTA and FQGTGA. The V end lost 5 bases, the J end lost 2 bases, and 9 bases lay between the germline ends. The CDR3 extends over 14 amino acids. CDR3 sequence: CASSAGFNTGELFF. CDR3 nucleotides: TGTGCCAGCAGCGCAGGGTTTAACACCGGGGAGCTGTTTTTT. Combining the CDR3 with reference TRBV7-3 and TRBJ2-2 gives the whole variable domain GAGVSQTPSNKVTEKGKYVELRCDPISGHTALYWYRQSLGQGPEFLIYFQGTGAADDSGLPNDRFFAVRPEGSVSTLKIQRTERGDSAVYLCASSAGFNTGELFFGEGSRLTVL.

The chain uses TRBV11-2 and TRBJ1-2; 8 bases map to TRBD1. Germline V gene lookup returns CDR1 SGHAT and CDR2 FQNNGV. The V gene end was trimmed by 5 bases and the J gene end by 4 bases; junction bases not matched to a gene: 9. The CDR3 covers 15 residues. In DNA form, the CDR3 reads TGTGCCAGCAGCCCGCCTCAGGGGGCTGGCTATGGCTACACCTTC. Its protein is CASSPPQGAGYGYTF.

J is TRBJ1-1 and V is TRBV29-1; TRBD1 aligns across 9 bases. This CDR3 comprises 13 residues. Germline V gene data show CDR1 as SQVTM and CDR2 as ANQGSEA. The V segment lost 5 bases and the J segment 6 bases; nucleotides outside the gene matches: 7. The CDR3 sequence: CSVSQGAMAEAFF. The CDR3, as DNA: TGCAGCGTTTCACAGGGGGCAATGGCTGAAGCTTTCTTT.

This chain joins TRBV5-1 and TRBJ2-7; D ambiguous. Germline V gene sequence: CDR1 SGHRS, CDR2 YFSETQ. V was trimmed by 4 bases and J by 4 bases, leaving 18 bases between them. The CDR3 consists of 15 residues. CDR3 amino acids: CASSTTGSFPYEQYF. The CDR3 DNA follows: TGCGCCAGCAGCACGACCGGGTCCTTCCCGTACGAGCAGTACTTC.

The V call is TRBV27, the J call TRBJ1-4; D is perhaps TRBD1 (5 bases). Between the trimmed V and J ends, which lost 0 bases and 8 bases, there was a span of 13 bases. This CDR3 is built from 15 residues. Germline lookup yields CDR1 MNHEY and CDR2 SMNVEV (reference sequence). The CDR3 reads CASSLSSSRAEKLFF. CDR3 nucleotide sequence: TGTGCCAGCAGTTTATCGTCTTCCAGGGCGGAAAAACTGTTTTTT.

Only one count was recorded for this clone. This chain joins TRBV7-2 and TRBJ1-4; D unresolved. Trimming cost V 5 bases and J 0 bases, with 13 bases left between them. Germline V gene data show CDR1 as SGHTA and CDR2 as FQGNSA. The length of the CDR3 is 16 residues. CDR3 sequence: CASSLRGLPTNEKLFF. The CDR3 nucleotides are TGTGCCAGCAGCCTCAGAGGACTCCCAACTAATGAAAAACTGTTTTTT.

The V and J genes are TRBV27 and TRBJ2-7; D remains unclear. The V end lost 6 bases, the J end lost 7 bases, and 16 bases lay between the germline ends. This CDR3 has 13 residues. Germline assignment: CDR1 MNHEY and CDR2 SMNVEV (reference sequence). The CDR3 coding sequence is TGTGCCAGCAGCCTCGGAGACTTCAGGGAGCAGTACTTC. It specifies CASSLGDFREQYF.

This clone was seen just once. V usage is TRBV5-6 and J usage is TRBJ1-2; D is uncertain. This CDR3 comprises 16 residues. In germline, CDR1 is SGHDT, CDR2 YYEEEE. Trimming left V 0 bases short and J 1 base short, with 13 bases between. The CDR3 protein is CASSLVVSPSNYGYTF. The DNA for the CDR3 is TGTGCCAGCAGCTTGGTAGTTTCACCTAGTAACTATGGCTACACCTTC.

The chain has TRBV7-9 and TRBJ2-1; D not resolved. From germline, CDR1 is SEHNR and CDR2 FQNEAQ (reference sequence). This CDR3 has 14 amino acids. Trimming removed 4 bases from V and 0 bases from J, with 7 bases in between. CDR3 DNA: TGTGCCAGCAGCTCCACCAGCTCCTACAATGAGCAGTTCTTC. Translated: CASSSTSSYNEQFF.

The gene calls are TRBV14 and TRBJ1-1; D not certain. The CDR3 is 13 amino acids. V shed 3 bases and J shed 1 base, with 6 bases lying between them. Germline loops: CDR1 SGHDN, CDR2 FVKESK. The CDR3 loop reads CASSQGENTEAFF. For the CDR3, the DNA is TGTGCCAGCAGCCAGGGAGAGAACACTGAAGCTTTCTTT.

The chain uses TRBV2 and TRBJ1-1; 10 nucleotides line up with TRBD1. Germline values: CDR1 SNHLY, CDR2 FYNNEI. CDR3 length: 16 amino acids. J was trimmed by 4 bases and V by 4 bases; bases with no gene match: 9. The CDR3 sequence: CASSGDRDRGSTEAFF. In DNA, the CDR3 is TGTGCCAGCAGTGGAGACAGGGACAGGGGTTCCACTGAAGCTTTCTTT. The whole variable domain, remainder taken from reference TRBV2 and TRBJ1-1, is EPEVTQTPSHQVTQMGQEVILRCVPISNHLYFYWYRQILGQKVEFLVSFYNNEISEKSEIFDDQFSVERPDGSNFTLKIRSTKLEDSAMYFCASSGDRDRGSTEAFFGQGTRLTVV.

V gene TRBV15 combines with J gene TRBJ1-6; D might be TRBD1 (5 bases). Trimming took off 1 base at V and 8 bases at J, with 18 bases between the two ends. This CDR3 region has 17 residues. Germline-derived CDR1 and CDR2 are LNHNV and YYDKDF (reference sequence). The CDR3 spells CATSRVQAAGIYSPLHF. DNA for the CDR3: TGTGCCACCAGCAGAGTCCAGGCGGCAGGGATTTATTCACCCCTCCACTTT.

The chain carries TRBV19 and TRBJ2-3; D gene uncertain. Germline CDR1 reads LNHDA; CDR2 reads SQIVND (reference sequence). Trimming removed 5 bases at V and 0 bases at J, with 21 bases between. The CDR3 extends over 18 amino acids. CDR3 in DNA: TGTGCCAGTAGTCCGCCCACCCCCGGTTTAATGAGCACAGATACGCAGTATTTT. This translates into CASSPPTPGLMSTDTQYF.

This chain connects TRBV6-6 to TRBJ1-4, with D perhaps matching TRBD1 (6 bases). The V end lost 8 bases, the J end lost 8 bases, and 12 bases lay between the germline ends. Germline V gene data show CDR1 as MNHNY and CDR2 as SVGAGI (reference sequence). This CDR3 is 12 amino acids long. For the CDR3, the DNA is TGTGCCAGCGAGTTAAGGGGGGAAAAACTGTTTTTT. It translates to CASELRGEKLFF.

Here the CDR3 DNA reads TGTGCCAGCAGCCAAGACAATACCGGGCGCTCCTACGAGCAGTACTTC. Encoded protein: CASSQDNTGRSYEQYF. This chain links TRBV4-2 with TRBJ2-7, with D uncertain. The germline V gene encodes CDR1 LGHNA and CDR2 YNFKEQ. The CDR3 has 16 amino acids. Trimming took off 0 bases at V and 0 bases at J, with 12 bases between the two ends.